This TCR beta chain comes out of a study of early T cells in non-severe SARS-CoV-2 infection. Study details: The chains were unpaired, and the sequenced material was bulk RNA from unsorted whole blood. Regarding the study as a whole: Reliance on VDJdb matching favored anti-spike CD8 responses; private and CD4 specificities were missed.

Molecules of cDNA were individually given unique molecular identifiers that were attached to them. Using its own MiXCR run on the 5' RACE reads, TCRdb lists one record per CDR3 protein. The sample consists of 80,000 or so distinct CDR3 sequences, around 15% of them appearing once. Per germline, CDR1 DFQATT and CDR2 SNEGSKA (reference sequence). The CDR3 is 14 residues long. J gave up 1 base and V 3 bases, and 3 bases lay outside the gene matches. As to this clonotype: The antigen remains undetermined.

This TCR derives from an adult who was a healthcare worker with PCR-confirmed SARS-CoV-2 infection or an uninfected control (not recorded which). The chain joins TRBV20-1 to TRBJ1-3; 7 nucleotides agree with TRBD1. The sequenced material came from whole blood. The chain's CDR3 is CSARDRRSGNTIYF. CDR3 DNA: TGCAGTGCTAGGGACAGGAGGTCTGGAAACACCATATATTTT.